These T cell receptor beta chains were read from a single sample in a study of blood T cell repertoires in COVID-19. Sequencing was performed with immunoSEQ multiplex PCR; in TCRdb, only in-frame clones are kept and a portion is missing. Here the sample spans tens of thousands of clones, about 91% being singletons. Sequenced: peripheral blood. These receptor sequences come from a human donor in a cohort sampled during active COVID-19. Both conserved end residues are part of each CDR3. Fields, in order: D gene, J gene, V gene, clone size, CDR3 DNA, CDR3 protein. A D gene is named only where the DNA matches it firmly. Rows give clone size only sometimes, using once, few, many, or a class for an expanded clone.

- | TRBJ1-5 | TRBV10-2 | - | TGCGCCAGCAGTGGTCAGGGGAATCAGCCCCAGCATTTT | CASSGQGNQPQHF
TRBD1 | TRBJ1-1 | TRBV18 | - | TGTGCCAGCTCACAAACCGGGACAGGGGCCCAGGCTTTCTTT | CASSQTGTGAQAFF
TRBD1 | TRBJ2-2 | TRBV25-1 | - | TGTGCCAGCACTTCCCGGGACAGGGGTTTGACCGGGGAGCTGTTTTTT | CASTSRDRGLTGELFF
TRBD2 | TRBJ2-3 | TRBV7-3 | - | TGTGCCAGCAGTCCCGGACTAGCACTAGATACGCAGTATTTT | CASSPGLALDTQYF
TRBD1 | TRBJ1-5 | TRBV2 | - | TGTGCCAGCAGGGGCGAGACAGGGATCCTCGGGCAGCCCCAGCATTTT | CASRGETGILGQPQHF
- | TRBJ2-2 | TRBV10-2 | - | TGCGCCAGCAGTGAGTTCCCGGAGGGAAGTAGCGTGGACACCGGGGAGCTGTTTTTT | CASSEFPEGSSVDTGELFF
TRBD1 | TRBJ1-1 | TRBV6-5 | few | TGTGCCAGCAGACAGGGGGACCTTGAAGCTTTCTTT | CASRQGDLEAFF
TRBD1 | TRBJ2-7 | TRBV6-2/TRBV6-3 | - | TGTGCCAGCAGTCCAAGAAGACAGGGCCGATTCTCCTACGAGCAGTACTTC | CASSPRRQGRFSYEQYF
- | TRBJ1-1 | TRBV5-1 | - | TGCGCCAGCAGCTTGGGCTGGCGGGAGAACACTGAAGCTTTCTTT | CASSLGWRENTEAFF
TRBD1 | TRBJ2-5 | TRBV4-1 | - | TGCGCCAGCAGCCTACAGGACAGGGTAGAGACCCAGTACTTC | CASSLQDRVETQYF
TRBD2 | TRBJ2-7 | TRBV27 | - | TGTGCCAGAGCAAGCTTTAGCGGGGGAGTCCTACGGAAGCAGTACTTC | CARASFSGGVLRKQYF
- | TRBJ2-5 | TRBV7-5 | - | TGTGTCAGAAGCTATGAGACGGACAGGGGGCAAGAGACCCAGTACTTC | CVRSYETDRGQETQYF
- | TRBJ1-5 | TRBV12-3/TRBV12-4 | - | TGTGCCAGCAGTTTAGACAGGATCAAGCCCCAGCATTTT | CASSLDRIKPQHF
TRBD1 | TRBJ2-3 | TRBV7-9 | once | TGTGCCAGCAGCTTAGCGCTAGGACAGGATCCCACAGATACGCAGTATTTT | CASSLALGQDPTDTQYF
TRBD2 | TRBJ2-2 | TRBV7-6 | - | TGTGCCAGCAGCTTAATCCCGAGCGGGGGGGTCACCGGGGAGCTGTTTTTT | CASSLIPSGGVTGELFF
- | TRBJ2-5 | TRBV6-5 | - | TGTGCCACCCGGGAAAGCGGTTTCGTGACCCAGTACTTC | CATRESGFVTQYF
TRBD1 | TRBJ1-2 | TRBV6-5 | - | TGTGCCACCCGAATCGACAGGGCGGAGGGCTACACCTTC | CATRIDRAEGYTF
- | TRBJ2-3 | TRBV7-9 | - | TGTGCCAGCAGCCTCTCGACAGGCCCCACAGATACGCAGTATTTT | CASSLSTGPTDTQYF
- | TRBJ1-3 | TRBV12-5 | - | TGTGCTAGTGGGCCCGACAGAGTCGGAAACACCATATATTTT | CASGPDRVGNTIYF
- | TRBJ2-6 | TRBV11-2 | - | TGTGCCAGCAGCTTAGATGGAGCCACTGGGGCCAACGTCCTGACTTTC | CASSLDGATGANVLTF
TRBD2 | TRBJ2-1 | TRBV4-2 | - | TGTGCCAGCAGCCAAGTTTCGGGGGGACTAGTGGGCAATGAGCAGTTCTTC | CASSQVSGGLVGNEQFF
TRBD1 | TRBJ1-5 | TRBV6-6 | - | TGTGCCAGCCGGGACAGGGTAACTCAGCCCCAGCATTTT | CASRDRVTQPQHF
- | TRBJ1-1 | TRBV7-2 | - | TGTGCCAGCAGCCTACGACAGGAAGAAGCTTTCTTT | CASSLRQEEAFF
- | TRBJ2-2 | TRBV10-3 | - | TGTGCCATCAGCGGGGGACAGTACACGAACACCGGGGAGCTGTTTTTT | CAISGGQYTNTGELFF
TRBD2 | TRBJ2-7 | TRBV28 | once | TGTGCCAGCAGCCCTAGCGGGAAGAGCTCCTACGAGCAGTACTTC | CASSPSGKSSYEQYF
- | TRBJ1-1 | TRBV14 | - | TGTGCCAGCAGCCAAGATCTAAACACTGAAGCTTTCTTT | CASSQDLNTEAFF
TRBD1 | TRBJ1-5 | TRBV4-3 | - | TGCGCCAGCAGCCAACAACACACAGGGGGTAATCAGCCCCAGCATTTT | CASSQQHTGGNQPQHF
TRBD1 | TRBJ1-4 | TRBV5-1 | - | TGCGCCAGCAGCTTGACAGGGGGCCTTCATGAAAAACTGTTTTTT | CASSLTGGLHEKLFF